This T cell receptor beta chain was retrieved from a study of T-cell memory formation after mild COVID-19. Study-level findings and limits: Contracting clones, day 15 to 85, had balanced CD4/CD8, and later expanders favored CD4+.

Concerning this clonotype: What it binds is not known.

The CDR3 has 15 residues. Germline V lookup: CDR1 SGHTA, CDR2 FQGNSA. V lost 1 base to trimming and J lost 5 bases; unmatched junction nucleotides: 7. TCRdb re-called the 5' RACE reads with MiXCR, one entry per CDR3 protein. The table has fewer than 200,000 distinct CDR3 sequences, roughly 20% seen once; the top ten hold roughly 4%. The clonotype comes from a man aged 18 to 30 who had mild COVID-19 (a few samples of this study predate the infection). Cell type and time point are not known. This chain links TRBV7-2 with TRBJ1-1, with TRBD1 matching 7 bases. Sequences were obtained from PBMCs or a T cell subset sorted from them (not recorded which). The CDR3 sequence: CASSLGGRGFTEAFF. Written as DNA, the CDR3 is TGTGCCAGCAGCTTAGGGGGCAGGGGGTTTACTGAAGCTTTCTTT.